This TCR beta chain was found in a study of blood T cell repertoires in COVID-19. Using immunoSEQ multiplex PCR, the repertoire was profiled, and TCRdb retains in-frame clones only, with some absent. This table holds 150,000 to 200,000 clones, around 80% found once. The sequenced material came from peripheral blood. This clonotype was sampled from a woman of 80 years or more with acute or convalescent COVID-19.

This CDR3 reads CASSPDRTGHYGYTF. The DNA for the CDR3 is TGTGCCAGCAGCCCCGACCGGACAGGGCACTATGGCTACACCTTC. V gene TRBV7-2 combines with J gene TRBJ1-2; 8 nucleotides align to TRBD1. The CDR3 extends over 15 amino acids. J was trimmed by 3 bases and V by 5 bases; bases with no gene match: 8. In germline, CDR1 is SGHTA, CDR2 FQGNSA.